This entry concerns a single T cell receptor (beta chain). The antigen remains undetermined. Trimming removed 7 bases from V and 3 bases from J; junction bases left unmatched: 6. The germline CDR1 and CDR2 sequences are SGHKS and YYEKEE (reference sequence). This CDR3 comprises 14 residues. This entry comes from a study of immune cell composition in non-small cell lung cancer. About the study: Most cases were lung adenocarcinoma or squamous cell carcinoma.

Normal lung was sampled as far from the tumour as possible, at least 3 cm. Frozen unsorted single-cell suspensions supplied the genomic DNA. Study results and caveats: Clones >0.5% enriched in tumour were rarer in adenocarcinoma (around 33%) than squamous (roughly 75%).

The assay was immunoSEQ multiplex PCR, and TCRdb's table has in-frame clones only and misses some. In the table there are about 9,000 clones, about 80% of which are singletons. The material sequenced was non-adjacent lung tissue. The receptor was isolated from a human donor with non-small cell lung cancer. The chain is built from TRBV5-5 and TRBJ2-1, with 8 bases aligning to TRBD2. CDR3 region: CASGAGGFYNEQFF. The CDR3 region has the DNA TGTGCCAGCGGCGCGGGGGGTTTCTACAATGAGCAGTTCTTC.